These 14 T cell receptor beta chains share one sample of origin, sequenced in a study of OX40 agonist ivuxolimab in advanced cancers. TCRdb's copy holds only in-frame clones and misses some; the assay was immunoSEQ multiplex PCR. The sample consists of 45,000 to 50,000 clones, around 85% of them appearing once. Sequencing used CD4+ or CD8+ T cells sorted from blood, obtained in a trial of the OX40 agonist ivuxolimab. These receptors were taken from an adult with an advanced solid tumor such as melanoma, head and neck, liver or kidney cancer.

The chain is built from TRBV6-1 and TRBJ2-3; 7 bases are shared with TRBD1. Germline loops: CDR1 MNHNS, CDR2 SASEGT. The CDR3 consists of 14 residues. Germline trimming cut 10 bases from V and 1 base from J; bases unmatched to any gene: 8. CDR3 nucleotides: TGTGCCACCTCACGGGACAGACGCACAGATACGCAGTATTTT. It codes for CATSRDRRTDTQYF.

The V and J genes are TRBV2 and TRBJ2-1; TRBD2 aligns across 9 bases. This CDR3 is 13 amino acids long. V shed 8 bases and J 8 bases; nucleotides not matched to a gene: 7. Germline CDR1 and CDR2: SNHLY and FYNNEI. CDR3 sequence reads: CASSSGNGDEQFF. CDR3 in DNA: TGTGCCAGCTCTAGCGGGAACGGCGATGAGCAGTTCTTC.

This clone was recorded only once. The chain has TRBV13 and TRBJ2-1; weak D call: TRBD2 (6 bases). Trimming shortened V by 5 bases and J by 7 bases, and 27 bases separated the two germline ends. The CDR3 is made up of 18 amino acids. Germline V lookup: CDR1 PRHDT, CDR2 FYEKMQ (reference sequence). This CDR3 is CASSILSGGTGEENEQFF. CDR3 DNA: TGTGCCAGCAGCATTCTGAGTGGAGGGACGGGAGAAGAGAATGAGCAGTTCTTC. The whole variable domain, remainder taken from reference TRBV13 and TRBJ2-1, is AAGVIQSPRHLIKEKRETATLKCYPIPRHDTVYWYQQGPGQDPQFLISFYEKMQSDKGSIPDRFSAQQFSDYHSELNMSSLELGDSALYFCASSILSGGTGEENEQFFGPGTRLTVL.

This CDR3 is CASSLNRDWAYEQYF. CDR3 bases: TGTGCCAGCAGCTTAAACCGGGACTGGGCCTACGAGCAGTACTTC. The chain combines TRBV11-3 with TRBJ2-7, with D maybe TRBD2 (6 bases). The CDR3 covers 15 residues. Germline CDR1 is SGHNT and CDR2 is YENEEA. The V end lost 2 bases, the J end lost 2 bases, and 13 bases lay between the germline ends.

This clone was found a few times. This chain joins TRBV6-4 and TRBJ1-1; no reliable D call. The CDR3 runs 12 residues. Trimming took 4 bases from V and 2 from J, leaving 5 bases between them. CDR1 and CDR2 from the germline V gene are MRHNA and SNTAGT. The CDR3 region is CASSVGNTEAFF. The CDR3 DNA reads TGTGCCAGCAGTGTGGGCAACACTGAAGCTTTCTTT.

This sequence joins TRBV19 and TRBJ2-1; TRBD1 or TRBD2 may be the D gene (6 bases each). Trimming shortened V by 10 bases and J by 9 bases, and 22 bases separated the two germline ends. Looked up from germline, CDR1 is LNHDA and CDR2 is SQIVND (reference sequence). This CDR3 has 14 residues. The chain's CDR3 is CATIVVGGVFEQFF. CDR3 DNA: TGTGCCACCATCGTAGTCGGGGGCGTATTTGAGCAGTTCTTC.

The chain combines TRBV28 with TRBJ1-2; D might be TRBD1 (6 bases). The CDR3 has 15 residues. Per germline, CDR1 MDHEN and CDR2 SYDVKM. V shed 6 bases and J shed 4 bases, with 18 bases lying between them. CDR3 residues: CASSQGMGGAYGYTF. CDR3 sequence (DNA): TGTGCCAGCAGCCAGGGGATGGGAGGGGCCTATGGCTACACCTTC.

The sample holds one count of this clone. The rearrangement links TRBV29-1 to TRBJ1-1; D is unclear. The V gene lost 0 bases and the J gene lost 11 bases, with 10 bases spanning the gap. The CDR3 has 11 amino acids. Germline CDR1 SQVTM, CDR2 ANQGSEA. CDR3 region: CSVEEGVGAFF. As DNA, the CDR3 is TGCAGCGTTGAAGAAGGCGTCGGGGCTTTCTTT.

V usage is TRBV5-1 and J usage is TRBJ1-6; D may be TRBD1 (5 bases). The germline V and J ends were trimmed by 0 bases and 0 bases, with 13 bases remaining between them. Germline values: CDR1 SGHRS, CDR2 YFSETQ. This CDR3 is 18 amino acids long. CDR3 loop: CASSLELQASSYNSPLHF. The CDR3 DNA sequence: TGCGCCAGCAGCTTGGAGTTACAGGCGAGCTCCTATAATTCACCCCTCCACTTT.

The V and J genes are TRBV11-1 and TRBJ1-1; unclear D gene. CDR1 and CDR2 from the germline V gene are SGHAT and FQDESV (reference sequence). V was cut by 1 base and J by 0 bases, with 9 bases left in between. The CDR3 consists of 15 residues. The CDR3 bases are TGTGCCAGCAGCTTAGTCGGGGTGATGAACACTGAAGCTTTCTTT. Translation: CASSLVGVMNTEAFF.

As concerns this clone: Germline and junction disagree at one end, which may indicate a read error. The CDR3 DNA sequence: TGTGCTAGCAGATGGCGGGGGCCTGGGGAGGCAACTAATGAAAAACTGTTTTTT. Translating it yields CASRWRGPGEATNEKLFF. This sequence joins TRBV7-7 and TRBJ1-4; D is perhaps TRBD1 (6 bases). This CDR3 is built from 18 residues. Looked up from germline, CDR1 is SSHAT and CDR2 is FNYEAQ (reference sequence).

The chain recombines TRBV21-1 with TRBJ2-5; the table's D call TRBD1 went unverified against the DNA. TRBV21-1 is designated a pseudogene. The CDR3 covers 14 residues. CDR3 coding DNA: TGTGCCAGCAGCAACAGGGGGTTGGTAGAGACCCAGTACTTC. Translated: CASSNRGLVETQYF.

This clone is a singleton in its sample. This sequence joins TRBV27 and TRBJ2-3, with 9 bases matching TRBD2. With 1 base clipped from V and 5 bases from J, the junction kept 7 bases outside the gene matches. The CDR3 is 16 residues long. Germline CDR1 is MNHEY and CDR2 is SMNVEV (reference sequence). The CDR3, as DNA: TGTGCCAGCAGTTTATTTGCTAGCGGGACGGGAGATACGCAGTATTTT. The encoded protein is CASSLFASGTGDTQYF.

The chain couples TRBV5-1 to TRBJ2-3, with TRBD2 matching 11 bases. Germline V gives CDR1 SGHRS, CDR2 YFSETQ. This CDR3 contains 15 residues. The junction had 5 bases not matched to a gene; V was cut back by 4 bases and J by 4 bases. CDR3 sequence reads: CASSLIAGGPDTQYF. In DNA form, the CDR3 reads TGCGCCAGCAGCCTCATAGCGGGGGGGCCAGATACGCAGTATTTT.